The source of this TCR beta chain is a study of shared clonotypes between healthy human individuals. Turning to the study itself: Each donor's CD8 memory used one plate, CD8 naive two, each CD4 subset three. Study findings and constraints: Naive CD4 clonotype sharing across a few donors was around 5%.

Sequenced by immunoSEQ multiplex PCR; TCRdb stores in-frame clones only, minus some. Of about 660,000 clones in the sample, around 74% were seen once. CDR3 length: 18 amino acids. Germline V gene lookup returns CDR1 LNHDA and CDR2 SQIVND (reference sequence). Deletions cut 7 bases from V and 0 bases from J, with 21 bases between. For this clone: Its antigen remains unidentified.

Naive CD4+ cells were CD45RA-selected; the remaining cells were memory. V and J are TRBV19 and TRBJ1-4; no definite D call. This receptor was identified in a woman in her 30s in good health. Sample: memory CD4+ T cells sorted from blood. Documented subset: CD45RA-negative fraction. CDR3 residues: CASKETPGIFATNEKLFF. DNA of the CDR3: TGTGCCAGTAAAGAGACCCCGGGAATATTTGCAACTAATGAAAAACTGTTTTTT.